The T cell receptor beta chain described here comes from a study of cytomegalovirus exposure and HLA in healthy donors listed by TCRdb under 2017. As for the study more broadly: An earlier analysis of more than 550 of the donors reported approximately 280 Gb of sequence data and around 100 million unique TCR beta sequences obtained from roughly 180 million T cells. To study patterns of TCR occurrence, a later analysis re-analyzed previously published TCR beta repertoires from just over 650 donors and added high-resolution HLA genotyping. The study was designed to test whether signatures of past pathogen exposure could be identified by cataloging public T cell receptors. Roughly five DR-DQ haplotypes were handled as single units for association and clustering because linkage in the cohort was strong. The genetic ancestry cluster associated with self-reported Caucasian donors included 81% of the 398 genotyped donors. The later analysis used no new phenotypic data to find candidate immune exposures, relying instead on TCR beta sequences and their occurrence across donors. The study used immunosequencing to profile the T cell repertoires of approximately 640 subjects and linked those repertoires to cytomegalovirus serostatus. Across around 400 genotyped donors of the cohort, an average of approximately 220,000 unique TCR beta nucleotide sequences per donor were sequenced, and roughly a sixth of those sequences were non-productive. A separate validation cohort of roughly 110 different subjects was used in addition to the approximately 700-subject first cohort. To predict cytomegalovirus infection status, the study brought together high-throughput TCR immunosequencing, statistical association of individual TCRs with disease status, and machine learning. To decide whether each TCR beta V gene segment behaved as functional or pseudogenic, an earlier analysis of fewer than 750 of the donors relied on high-throughput TCR beta sequencing. HLA typing covered class I and class II loci at four-digit resolution. The number of typed donors differed by locus: about 620-630 for A, B, C, DRB1 and DQB1; about 520 for DQA1; some 610 for DPA1; and about 470 for DPB1. Donor age, sex, ethnicity and CMV serostatus were compiled together with the repertoire data. All discovery cohort repertoires had been generated on a single sequencing platform. Around 320 gigabases of sequencing data and around 87 million unique TCR sequences were included in an early release covering roughly 700 HLA-typed donors. A later genetic analysis took genome-wide SNP genotypes for about 65% of the 666 donors and used that subset as a discovery cohort. Paper-wide results and their limitations: A cluster of highly shared sequence variants was judged likely to represent a technical artifact of the sequencing pipeline. Linkage disequilibrium might explain the correlated functional status among segregating V segments, but an unknown experimental factor could not be excluded. A later analysis found that most CMV-associated TCR beta chains appeared HLA-restricted, with HLA associations seemingly driven largely by CMV exposure. Because HLA typing was unavailable for some donors at each locus, only the typed subset was used in association tests. Only TCR beta chains were sequenced in this cohort, and the absence of alpha or paired-chain data limited detectable features. Three of the identified cytomegalovirus-associated TCR beta chains were confirmed in vitro to be specific for cytomegalovirus antigens. A later analysis reported that several top co-occurrence clusters appeared linked to parvovirus B19, influenza, CMV and Epstein-Barr virus. In a later genetic analysis, a missense DCLRE1C variant was associated with V-gene and J-gene trimming of TCR beta chains, and the association was replicated in an independent cohort. The presence/absence analyses assumed that sequencing depth was roughly uniform across donors, and that assumption may not be true. In both the original and validation cohorts, the classifier was reported to diagnose cytomegalovirus status with high specificity and sensitivity. When HLA alleles, especially DR and DQ, strongly co-occurred, TCR associations were difficult to assign to individual alleles. A further reported finding was that TCR beta sequences accurately predicted the HLA-A and HLA-B alleles for most subjects in the first cohort. A later analysis found that HLA-associated TCR beta chains were more clonally expanded and had lower generation probabilities than equally common non-associated chains. Broadly in line with IMGT annotations, most TCR beta V segments showed up in productive rearrangements about 87% or about 30% of the time in an earlier analysis of some 590 of the donors. In the study, around 150 TCR beta chains were listed as associated with cytomegalovirus. Specific HLA alleles were associated with 15,000 to 20,000 TCR beta sequences at a false discovery rate of 0.05 in a later analysis. For the cohort, immune exposure information was limited to CMV serostatus. In a later genetic analysis, fewer N-insertions in productive TCRs were reported among donors in an Asian-associated ancestry cluster than the roughly 700-donor mean. The earlier analysis of nearly 600 of the donors excluded seventeen rarely observed V segments, including chromosome 9 orphons, because counts were too low. The authors suggested that the approach could potentially be extended to other disease states and immunological phenotypes. In a later analysis, the rate of TCR association differed among HLA loci, with DRB1 alleles having the most associated TCRs and HLA-C alleles having the fewest. Most TCR sequences were observed very rarely across donors, whereas some public TCRs were present in many individuals.

In total, 600 or so healthy bone marrow donors made up the cohort. At the time of sampling, every cohort member was nominally healthy, though immune exposures that went unrecorded were likely present. The donor was CMV seropositive and belonged to the group of about 290 seropositive cohort members. A peripheral blood sample was collected from each donor, and TCR beta sequencing was performed on peripheral blood mononuclear cells. Genomic DNA was extracted from the blood cell samples with the Qiagen DNeasy Blood Extraction Kit. The library was obtained by the immunoSEQ multiplex PCR assay. The multiplex PCR relied on a mix of 60 forward primers for TCR Vbeta segments and 13 reverse primers for TCR Jbeta segments. The CDR3 region of rearranged TCR beta genes was amplified from genomic DNA by a multiplex PCR assay. The Illumina HiSeq System was used to sequence the amplified TCR beta libraries as 87-base-pair reads. Per the authors' processing: A later analysis counted some 74 million unique TCR beta chains across the 666 repertoires, and roughly 10 million of these chains were shared by at least two donors. Raw reads were error-corrected and collapsed into unique sequences by a nearest-neighbor algorithm in which closely related sequences were merged to remove PCR and sequencing errors. Alignment of CDR3 sequences to IMGT reference sequences was used to assign V, D and J gene segments. For a sequence to be retained, a match of at least six nucleotides was required to both a V gene segment and a J gene segment. Rearrangements were called productive when the CDR3 lacked stop codons and stayed in frame with V and J; all others were non-productive. CDR3 was defined according to IMGT convention as the region running from the second conserved V-encoded cysteine to the conserved J-encoded phenylalanine. In an earlier analysis of roughly 580 of the donors, sequences lacking an unambiguous match to a single V gene segment were excluded. An earlier analysis of 587 of the donors classified V segments as functional when productive rearrangements were above 56.7% and as segregating when the standard deviation between donors was above 5%. A statistical classification framework was developed to diagnose cytomegalovirus status using the catalog of TCR beta chain sequences. In a later analysis, V and J genes were assigned by comparing TCR nucleotide sequences against IMGT/GENE-DB human TR gene sequences. In a later analysis, CDR3 sequences and most-parsimonious VDJ recombination scenarios were assigned using the TCRdist pipeline. A later analysis defined each TCR beta chain by its CDR3 amino acid sequence plus V-gene family, and excluded reads lacking a unique V-gene family. A later analysis removed several hundred highly shared, low-generation-probability nucleotide sequences to deal with suspected cross-contamination and a sequencing artifact. In a later analysis, a clonal expansion index for each public chain was calculated from normalized within-repertoire ranks of inferred template counts. In a later analysis, generation probabilities were computed with a VDJ recombination model fitted to out-of-frame rearrangements, and the resulting probabilities were checked against IGoR. In a later analysis, hypergeometric tests were used to score TCR-TCR, TCR-HLA and TCR-CMV co-occurrence, with a repertoire-size bias correction applied to TCR pairs. False discovery rates were estimated in a later analysis by permuting HLA or CMV assignments 20 times. A later analysis grouped co-occurring TCRs with DBSCAN, adding TCRdist sequence similarity when clustering within HLA-allele-positive subsets. Repertoires with fewer than 30,000 or more than 120,000 public chains were left out of co-occurrence clustering, as were a few repertoires with anomalous nucleotide sharing. The source is immuneACCESS, and TCRdb retained only in-frame sequences with V and J called. Part of the clones is not carried over; for the studies checked, unresolved V genes explain less than half of this, and the remainder is unexplained. V and J calls and clone size are copied from that table; D and trimming were computed from the DNA. The sample table lists about 150,000 clones, approximately 10% of them with a count of one. Of the sample, 6% to 7.5% falls within the top ten clones.

This clone was seen only a few times. Its specific antigen is unknown. Base qualities are not at hand, and no much larger clone is one base apart. Material for sequencing was PBMCs. This clonotype originated in a woman aged 40 to 50 in good health and CMV-seropositive.

Read as DNA, the sequence is TGTGCCAGCAGCTTAGATTTGGGGGCCGGGAAAGCTTTCTTT. Translated, this gives CASSLDLGAGKAFF. The sequence is built from TRBV7-9 and TRBJ1-1, and TRBD1 may be the D gene, going by 6 matching bases. From the cysteine up to the phenylalanine, the CDR3 has a length of 14 residues. The read is trimmed to its CDR3 DNA, 42 bases read in frame from base 1. V is reduced by 1 base and J by 9 bases, leaving a spacing of 15 bases between them. Based on the germline V gene (reference sequence), the CDR1 and CDR2 sequences are SEHNR and FQNEAQ.